What follows is one T cell receptor beta chain and its context. These data are taken from a study of blood T cell repertoires in COVID-19. About the research overall: The United States, Italy and Spain supplied acute and convalescent COVID-19 samples. PBMCs, B-cell-depleted T cells, or T cells provided the cDNA or gDNA that made up the material.

Germline V gene lookup returns CDR1 MDHEN and CDR2 SYDVKM. J lost 5 bases, V lost 6 bases, and 12 bases had no gene match. This CDR3 region has 15 residues. Methods used by the authors: Estimates of nucleated cell counts were drawn from the amplification of reference gene primers. Profiling relied on immunoSEQ multiplex PCR, and the TCRdb table lists in-frame clones only, not all of them. The V and J calls and clone size were taken over from that table, and D and trimming were inferred from the DNA. This sample yields approximately 500,000 clones, of which approximately 85% are seen a single time; more than 3% belongs to the top ten.

The sample was peripheral blood. This chain links TRBV28 with TRBJ2-7; 8 bases line up with TRBD1. This TCR was sampled from a human donor in a cohort sampled during active COVID-19. The CDR3 loop reads CASRPTRGRLDEQYF. CDR3 sequence (DNA): TGTGCCAGCAGACCGACCAGGGGGCGCCTCGACGAGCAGTACTTC.